The TCR beta chain described here comes from a study of cytomegalovirus exposure and HLA in healthy donors. Study results and caveats: Altogether, 164 TCR beta chains were recorded as cytomegalovirus-associated. In all likelihood, a cluster of highly shared sequence variants was a sequencing artifact.

Researchers ran the PCR with 60 Vbeta and 13 Jbeta primers. TCRdb's table, derived via immunoSEQ multiplex PCR, lists solely in-frame clones and lacks some. This table holds approximately 200,000 clones, around three quarters found once. The germline V and J ends were trimmed by 3 bases and 1 base, with 8 bases remaining between them. The CDR3 runs to 14 residues. The germline V gene encodes CDR1 SGHTA and CDR2 FQGNSA. For this clone: The antigen remains unidentified.

The TCR sequence derives from a woman under 30 in good health and CMV-seronegative. This chain uses TRBV7-2 with TRBJ2-3, with D unresolved. Input material: PBMCs. The CDR3 here is CASSFSFGTDTQYF. CDR3 sequence (DNA): TGTGCCAGCAGCTTCTCCTTCGGCACAGATACGCAGTATTTT.